This T cell receptor (beta chain) was found in a study of shared clonotypes between healthy human individuals. Data came from immunoSEQ multiplex PCR; TCRdb stores just in-frame clones and leaves some out. The sample has nearly 600,000 clones; around 95% are singletons. As defined, naive CD8 cells were CD45RO-negative and positively selected for CCR7, with terminally differentiated effector memory CD45RA+ cells excluded. The CDR3 has 16 amino acids. The germline V gene has CDR1 LGHNA and CDR2 YNFKEQ. The V segment lost 0 bases and the J segment 7 bases; nucleotides outside the gene matches: 5. This clonotype was sampled from a woman in her twenties or thirties in good health. Sequenced input: naive CD8+ T cells sorted from blood. This sequence joins TRBV4-2 and TRBJ2-1, with 11 bases aligning to TRBD1. The CDR3 protein is CASSQEEGTGGNEQFF. As DNA, the CDR3 is TGTGCCAGCAGCCAAGAAGAGGGGACAGGGGGTAATGAGCAGTTCTTC.